This T cell receptor (beta chain) was found in a study of lymphopenia after photon versus proton radiotherapy (dated by TCRdb to between 2018 and 2021). Looking at the study overall: Photon and proton radiation therapy were compared by the study for their immunological effects in patients with gastrointestinal tumors who developed high-grade lymphopenia. The cohort comprised 15 to 20 patients with gastrointestinal tumors who received either photon or proton therapy and then developed lymphopenia. The goal of the study was to describe how the two radiation modalities differ in their effects on the immune system. What the research found in general, with its limitations: Among patients across the cohort who died, overall survival time showed an inverse correlation with a larger post-nadir drop in TCR diversity. The survival association was assessed only in patients who died, and better survival with proton therapy was presented by the authors as a possibility rather than a demonstrated result. During treatment, patients who received proton therapy stayed relatively stable, whereas patients who received photon therapy lost naive T cells and TCR diversity and gained effector/memory populations. Once the lymphocyte count had reached its nadir, the repertoires of photon-treated patients showed oligoclonal expansion, particularly of CD8+ Temra cells, and this expansion drove the decline in diversity.

Reading the germline V gene gives CDR1 SNHLY and CDR2 FYNNEI. From its cysteine to its phenylalanine, the CDR3 spans 14 amino acids. The CDR3 DNA has 42 bases and is translated from base 1. Germline trimming: 5 bases from V, 1 base from J; junction bases outside gene matches: 4. About this clone: The antigen it binds to is not known. Qualities for individual bases were not recorded, and no much larger clone is one base off.

Library preparation used the immunoSEQ multiplex PCR assay. Alongside multiparametric flow cytometry, deep sequencing of rearranged TCR beta loci was used to profile the T cell repertoires. The clones in this table, taken by TCRdb from immuneACCESS, are in-frame only. Not every clone is retained; where verified, under half of the shortfall comes from an unresolved V gene, and the cause of the rest is unknown. For this sample the table gives 40,000 or so clones, of which around 90% were detected only once. The ten largest clones represent roughly 15% of the sample. The chain employs TRBV2 and TRBJ2-5, and 7 junctional nucleotides match TRBD2. This TCR was recovered from a man aged 60 to 75 with cholangiocarcinoma. The sequences come from peripheral blood, collected from a patient treated with photon-based radiotherapy. The nucleotide sequence is TGTGCCAGCAGTTGGGGGGGAATCCAAGAGACCCAGTACTTC. Its coded protein is CASSWGGIQETQYF. Supplemented by the reference TRBV2 and TRBJ2-5 proteins around the CDR3, the complete variable domain is EPEVTQTPSHQVTQMGQEVILRCVPISNHLYFYWYRQILGQKVEFLVSFYNNEISEKSEIFDDQFSVERPDGSNFTLKIRSTKLEDSAMYFCASSWGGIQETQYFGPGTRLLVL.